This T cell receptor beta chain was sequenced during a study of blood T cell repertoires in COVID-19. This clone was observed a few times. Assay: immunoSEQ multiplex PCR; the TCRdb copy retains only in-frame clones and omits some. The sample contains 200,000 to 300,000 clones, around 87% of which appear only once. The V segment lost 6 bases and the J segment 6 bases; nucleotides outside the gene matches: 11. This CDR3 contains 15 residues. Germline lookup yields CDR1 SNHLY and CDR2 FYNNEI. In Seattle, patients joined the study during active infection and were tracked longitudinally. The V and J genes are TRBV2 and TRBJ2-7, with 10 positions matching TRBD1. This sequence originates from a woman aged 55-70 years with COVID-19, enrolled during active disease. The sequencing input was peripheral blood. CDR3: CASSLRDRGRGEQYF. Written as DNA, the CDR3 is TGTGCCAGCAGCCTTCGGGACAGGGGCCGCGGCGAGCAGTACTTC. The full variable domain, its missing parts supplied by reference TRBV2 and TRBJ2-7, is EPEVTQTPSHQVTQMGQEVILRCVPISNHLYFYWYRQILGQKVEFLVSFYNNEISEKSEIFDDQFSVERPDGSNFTLKIRSTKLEDSAMYFCASSLRDRGRGEQYFGPGTRLTVT.